Below, 11 T cell receptor beta chains from the same sample are listed, as sequenced in a study of PD-L1 blockade in urothelial cancer. Produced via immunoSEQ multiplex PCR; TCRdb's table is partial and in-frame only. The top ten clones hold 2.7% of a sample with 35,000 to 45,000 clones, roughly 80% of them seen once. The specimen was PBMCs, collected around atezolizumab (anti-PD-L1) treatment. The receptors were sampled from an older man with urothelial cancer.

V is TRBV15 and J is TRBJ2-3, with D hard to call. The CDR3 totals 15 residues. Germline V gives CDR1 LNHNV, CDR2 YYDKDF (reference sequence). V was trimmed by 1 base and J by 2 bases, leaving 10 bases between them. CDR3: CATSRVVEHTDTQYF. CDR3 sequence (DNA): TGTGCCACCAGCAGAGTCGTGGAGCACACAGATACGCAGTATTTT.

CDR3 region: CASGLGEETQYF. The CDR3, as DNA: TGTGCTAGTGGTTTAGGGGAAGAGACCCAGTACTTC. J is TRBJ2-5 and V is TRBV12-5, with D perhaps TRBD1 (5 bases). Germline CDR1 LGHNT, CDR2 FRNRAP. This CDR3 contains 12 residues. V shed 3 bases and J shed 3 bases, with 5 bases lying between them. The whole variable domain, remainder taken from reference TRBV12-5 and TRBJ2-5, is DARVTQTPRHKVTEMGQEVTMRCQPILGHNTVFWYRQTMMQGLELLAYFRNRAPLDDSGMPKDRFSAEMPDATLATLKIQPSEPRDSAVYFCASGLGEETQYFGPGTRLLVL.

V is TRBV10-3 and J is TRBJ2-7, with 8 bases aligning to TRBD1. Looked up from germline, CDR1 is ENHRY and CDR2 is SYGVKD. The CDR3 loop spans 15 amino acids. V gave up 4 bases and J gave up 4 bases; unmatched junction bases: 9. CDR3 region: CAISGSSDRDYEQYF. The CDR3 bases are TGTGCCATCAGTGGATCTTCGGACAGGGATTACGAGCAGTACTTC.

The J gene is TRBJ1-3, the V gene TRBV5-1; 7 bases agree with TRBD1. The CDR3 runs to 16 residues. Germline loops: CDR1 SGHRS, CDR2 YFSETQ. J was trimmed by 0 bases and V by 6 bases; bases with no gene match: 9. The CDR3 spells CASIGRGRYSGNTIYF. The CDR3 bases are TGCGCCAGCATCGGGAGGGGGCGCTACTCTGGAAACACCATATATTTT.

In this sample, this clone turned up a few times. This chain links TRBV6-1 with TRBJ2-7, with 15 bases matching TRBD2. The ends lost 10 bases at V and 0 bases at J; junction bases unmatched: 4. The length of the CDR3 is 15 residues. CDR1 MNHNS and CDR2 SASEGT come from the germline V gene. CDR3 region: CATGTSGRSSYEQYF. CDR3 coding DNA: TGTGCCACCGGGACTAGCGGGAGGAGCTCCTACGAGCAGTACTTC.

This chain uses TRBV5-8 with TRBJ2-7; no firm D call. V was cut by 0 bases and J by 0 bases, with 10 bases left in between. Germline CDR1 SGHTS, CDR2 YDEGEE. The CDR3 extends over 15 amino acids. The CDR3 loop is CASSLAGSISYEQYF. Here the CDR3 DNA reads TGTGCCAGCAGCTTGGCCGGGTCTATCTCCTACGAGCAGTACTTC.

V and J are TRBV25-1 and TRBJ1-1, with D uncertain. Between the trimmed V and J ends, which lost 4 bases and 3 bases, there was a span of 9 bases. Per the germline V gene, CDR1 is MGHDK and CDR2 is SYGVNS. The CDR3 extends over 13 amino acids. The CDR3 protein is CASSGTADTEAFF. The DNA of the CDR3 is TGTGCCAGCAGTGGAACAGCGGACACTGAAGCTTTCTTT. Complete variable domain (other parts from reference TRBV25-1 and TRBJ1-1): EADIYQTPRYLVIGTGKKITLECSQTMGHDKMYWYQQDPGMELHLIHYSYGVNSTEKGDLSSESTVSRIRTEHFPLTLESARPSHTSQYLCASSGTADTEAFFGQGTRLTVV.

The genes are TRBV7-8 and TRBJ1-2; 9 nucleotides line up with TRBD1. V was clipped by 7 bases and J by 8 bases; unmatched bases: 11. The length of the CDR3 is 14 residues. CDR1 and CDR2 from the germline V gene are SGHVS and FQNEAQ. This chain's CDR3 is CASTSNRGLVGYTF. The CDR3 region has the DNA TGTGCCAGCACCTCAAACAGGGGGCTCGTCGGCTACACCTTC. Complete variable domain (other parts from reference TRBV7-8 and TRBJ1-2): GAGVSQSPRYKVAKRGQDVALRCDPISGHVSLFWYQQALGQGPEFLTYFQNEAQLDKSGLPSDRFFAERPEGSVSTLKIQRTQQEDSAVYLCASTSNRGLVGYTFGSGTRLTVV.

This chain links TRBV7-3 with TRBJ1-5; D gene ambiguous. CDR1 is SGHTA and CDR2 is FQGTGA in the germline V gene. The V end was cut by 1 base, the J end by 10 bases, with 14 bases between. The CDR3 is made up of 14 amino acids. The CDR3 coding sequence is TGTGCCAGCAGCTTAAGGGTTCGAGGCAGACCCCAGCATTTT. This translates into CASSLRVRGRPQHF.

This sequence joins TRBV27 and TRBJ2-1; 7 bases are shared with TRBD2. CDR3 length equals 16 residues. The germline gives CDR1 MNHEY, CDR2 SMNVEV (reference sequence). V shed 0 bases, J shed 2 bases, and the junction held 4 bases outside the gene matches. DNA of the CDR3: TGTGCCAGCAGTTTATCGCGGCTAGCGGCCTACAATGAGCAGTTCTTC. Translated, it gives CASSLSRLAAYNEQFF.

CDR3 amino acids: CAWSVLAGVLTGELFF. The DNA for the CDR3 is TGTGCCTGGAGTGTACTAGCGGGAGTTTTGACCGGGGAGCTGTTTTTT. This chain uses TRBV30 with TRBJ2-2; 11 bases fit TRBD2. Trimming at V came to 0 bases and at J to 5 bases, leaving 5 bases not matched to a gene. This CDR3 has 16 amino acids. Looked up from germline, CDR1 is GTSNPN and CDR2 is SVGIG (reference sequence).